This T cell receptor beta chain was found in a study of cytotoxic CD8 clonotypes in ibrutinib-treated CLL. Study-level background: Among responders, roughly 24 were partial and 2 complete; after median roughly 70 months, about 15 stayed remitted and 12 progressed. When averaged across all of the samples, the counts came to approximately 280,000 productive templates and tens of thousands of productive rearrangements. Points from the study as a whole: Samples from sustained-remission and progressing patients were taken at different times. Clonality increased at ibrutinib response, then returned toward baseline at progression.

CDR1 is SGHAT and CDR2 is FQNNGV in the germline V gene. The CDR3 contains 15 residues. V was pared by 8 bases and J by 3 bases, with 14 bases between. TCRdb keeps only in-frame clones here, not all; method: immunoSEQ multiplex PCR. The sample has hundreds of thousands of clones, 70% seen once; the top ten hold 15%. About this clone itself: Its cognate antigen is unknown.

The receptor's source is a human donor with chronic lymphocytic leukemia. The gene calls are TRBV11-2 and TRBJ2-6; D not certain. The source material was PBMCs, sampled after 24 months of ibrutinib treatment. CDR3 sequence: CASAPRPYGANVLTF. The CDR3 DNA reads TGTGCCAGCGCACCCCGCCCTTATGGGGCCAACGTCCTGACTTTC.